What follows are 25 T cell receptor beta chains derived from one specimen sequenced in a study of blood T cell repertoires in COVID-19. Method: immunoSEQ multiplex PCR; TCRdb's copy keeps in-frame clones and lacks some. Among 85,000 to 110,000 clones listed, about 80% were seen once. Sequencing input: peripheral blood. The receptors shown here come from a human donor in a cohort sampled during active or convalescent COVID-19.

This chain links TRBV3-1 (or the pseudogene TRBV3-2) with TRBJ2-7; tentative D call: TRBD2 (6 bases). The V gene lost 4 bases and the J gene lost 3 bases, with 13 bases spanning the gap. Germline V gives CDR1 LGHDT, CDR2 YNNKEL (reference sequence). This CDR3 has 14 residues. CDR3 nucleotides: TGTGCCAGCAGCCTGGGTGCGGGGCGCTACGAGCAGTACTTC. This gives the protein CASSLGAGRYEQYF.

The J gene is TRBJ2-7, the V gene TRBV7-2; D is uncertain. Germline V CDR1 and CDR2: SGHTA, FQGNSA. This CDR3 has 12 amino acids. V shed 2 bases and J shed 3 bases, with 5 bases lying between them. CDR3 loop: CASSLTGYEQYF. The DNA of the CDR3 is TGTGCCAGCAGCTTAACGGGCTACGAGCAGTACTTC.

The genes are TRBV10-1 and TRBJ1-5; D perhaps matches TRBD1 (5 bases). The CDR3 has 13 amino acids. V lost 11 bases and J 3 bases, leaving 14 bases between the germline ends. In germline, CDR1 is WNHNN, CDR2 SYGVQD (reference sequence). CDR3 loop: CAGQTELNQPQHF. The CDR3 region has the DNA TGCGCCGGTCAGACAGAACTCAATCAGCCCCAGCATTTT.

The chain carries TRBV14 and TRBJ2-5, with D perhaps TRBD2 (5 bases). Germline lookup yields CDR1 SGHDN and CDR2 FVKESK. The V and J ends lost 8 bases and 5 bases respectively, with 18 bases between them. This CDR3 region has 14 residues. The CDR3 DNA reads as TGTGCCAGCCGTGCTAGCAGGTTAGCGGAGACCCAGTACTTC. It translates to CASRASRLAETQYF. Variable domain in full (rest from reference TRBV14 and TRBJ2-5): EAGVTQFPSHSVIEKGQTVTLRCDPISGHDNLYWYRRVMGKEIKFLLHFVKESKQDESGMPNNRFLAERTGGTYSTLKVQPAELEDSGVYFCASRASRLAETQYFGPGTRLLVL.

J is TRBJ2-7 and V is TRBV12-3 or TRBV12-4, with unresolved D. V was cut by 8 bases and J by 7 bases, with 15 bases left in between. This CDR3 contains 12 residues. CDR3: CASGTVIEEQYF. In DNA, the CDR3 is TGTGCCAGCGGCACAGTTATAGAGGAGCAGTACTTC.

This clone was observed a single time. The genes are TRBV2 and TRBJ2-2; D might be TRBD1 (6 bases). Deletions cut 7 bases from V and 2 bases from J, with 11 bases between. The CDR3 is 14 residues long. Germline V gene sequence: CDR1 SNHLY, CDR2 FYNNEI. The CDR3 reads CASIDRTNTGELFF. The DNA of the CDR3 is TGTGCCAGCATCGACAGGACAAACACCGGGGAGCTGTTTTTT.

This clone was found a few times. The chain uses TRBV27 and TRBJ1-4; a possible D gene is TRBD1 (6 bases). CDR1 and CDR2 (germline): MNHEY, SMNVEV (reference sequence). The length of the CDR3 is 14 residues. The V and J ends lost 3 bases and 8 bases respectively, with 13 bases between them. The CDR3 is CASSFQGQLEKLFF. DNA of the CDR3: TGTGCCAGCAGTTTTCAGGGGCAGTTGGAAAAACTGTTTTTT.

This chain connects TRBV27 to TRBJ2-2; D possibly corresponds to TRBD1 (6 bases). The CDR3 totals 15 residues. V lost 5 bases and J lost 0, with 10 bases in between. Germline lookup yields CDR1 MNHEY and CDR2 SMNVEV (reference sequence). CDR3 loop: CASSTGTPNTGELFF. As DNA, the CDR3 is TGTGCCAGCAGTACCGGGACACCGAACACCGGGGAGCTGTTTTTT.

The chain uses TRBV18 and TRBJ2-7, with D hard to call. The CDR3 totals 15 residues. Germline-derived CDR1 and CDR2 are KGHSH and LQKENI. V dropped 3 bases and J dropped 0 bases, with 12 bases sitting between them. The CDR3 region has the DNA TGTGCCAGCTCACCTGACACCTTCTCCTCCTACGAGCAGTACTTC. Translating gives CASSPDTFSSYEQYF.

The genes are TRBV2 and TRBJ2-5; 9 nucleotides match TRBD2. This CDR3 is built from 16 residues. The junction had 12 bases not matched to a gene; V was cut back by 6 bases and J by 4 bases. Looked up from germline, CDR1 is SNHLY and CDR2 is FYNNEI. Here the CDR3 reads CASSVWSGGRGETQYF. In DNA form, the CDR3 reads TGTGCCAGCAGCGTTTGGAGCGGGGGGCGAGGAGAGACCCAGTACTTC.

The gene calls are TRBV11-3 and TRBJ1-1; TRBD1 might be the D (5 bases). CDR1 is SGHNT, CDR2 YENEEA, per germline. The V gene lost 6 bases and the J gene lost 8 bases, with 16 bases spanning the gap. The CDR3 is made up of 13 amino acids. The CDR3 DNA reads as TGTGCCAGCAGTTCCCATACAGGCCGCGAAGCTTTCTTT. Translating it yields CASSSHTGREAFF.

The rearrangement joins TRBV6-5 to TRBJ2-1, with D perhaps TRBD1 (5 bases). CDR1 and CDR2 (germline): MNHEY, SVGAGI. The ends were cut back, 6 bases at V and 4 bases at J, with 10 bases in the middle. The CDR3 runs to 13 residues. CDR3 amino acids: CASRDQGYNEQFF. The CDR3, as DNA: TGTGCCAGCAGGGACCAGGGATACAATGAGCAGTTCTTC.

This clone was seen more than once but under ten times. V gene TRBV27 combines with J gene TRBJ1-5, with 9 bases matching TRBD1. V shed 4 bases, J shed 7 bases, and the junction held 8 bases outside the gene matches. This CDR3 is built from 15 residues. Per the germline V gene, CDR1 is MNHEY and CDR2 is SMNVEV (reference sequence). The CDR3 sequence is CASSSTGGARQPQHF. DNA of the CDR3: TGTGCCAGCAGTTCAACAGGGGGCGCACGGCAGCCCCAGCATTTT.

For the CDR3, the DNA is TGTGCCAGCAGCTCCTACAGGGCCCCTAATGAAAAACTGTTTTTT. As protein: CASSSYRAPNEKLFF. V is TRBV28 and J is TRBJ1-4; tentatively, D is TRBD1 (6 bases). Germline CDR1 MDHEN, CDR2 SYDVKM. There are 15 residues in the CDR3. Trimming pared 6 bases from V and 3 bases from J, leaving 14 bases between.

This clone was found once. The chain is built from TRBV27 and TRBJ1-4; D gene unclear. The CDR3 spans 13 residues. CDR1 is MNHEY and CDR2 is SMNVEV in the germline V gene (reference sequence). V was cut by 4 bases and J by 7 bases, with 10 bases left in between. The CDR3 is CASSSPGGEKLFF. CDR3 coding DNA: TGTGCCAGCAGTTCCCCGGGTGGTGAAAAACTGTTTTTT.

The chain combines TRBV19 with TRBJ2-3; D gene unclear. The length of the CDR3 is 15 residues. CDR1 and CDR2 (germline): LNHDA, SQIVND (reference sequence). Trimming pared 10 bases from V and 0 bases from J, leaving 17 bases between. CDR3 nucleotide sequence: TGTGCCACCGGCCTCAGGCTTACTAGCACAGATACGCAGTATTTT. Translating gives CATGLRLTSTDTQYF.

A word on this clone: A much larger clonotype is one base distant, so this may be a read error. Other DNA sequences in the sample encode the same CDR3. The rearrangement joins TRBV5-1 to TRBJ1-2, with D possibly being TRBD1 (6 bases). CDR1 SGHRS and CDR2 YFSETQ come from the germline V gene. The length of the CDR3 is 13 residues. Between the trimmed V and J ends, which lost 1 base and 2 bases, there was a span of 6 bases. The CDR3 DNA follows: TGCGCCAGCAGCTTGCAGGGGAACTATGGCTACACCTTC. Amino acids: CASSLQGNYGYTF.

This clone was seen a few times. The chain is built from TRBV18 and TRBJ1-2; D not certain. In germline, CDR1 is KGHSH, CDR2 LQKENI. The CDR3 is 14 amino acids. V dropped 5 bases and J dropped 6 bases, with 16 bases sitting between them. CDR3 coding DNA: TGTGCCAGCTCATCACGCGGGGTTGGGAATGGCTACACCTTC. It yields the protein CASSSRGVGNGYTF.

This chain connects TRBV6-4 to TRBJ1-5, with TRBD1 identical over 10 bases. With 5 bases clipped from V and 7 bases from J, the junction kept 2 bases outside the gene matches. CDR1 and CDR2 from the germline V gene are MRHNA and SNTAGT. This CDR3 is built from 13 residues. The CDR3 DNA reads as TGTGCCAGCAGTCGGGACAGGGGACAGCCCCAGCATTTT. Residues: CASSRDRGQPQHF.

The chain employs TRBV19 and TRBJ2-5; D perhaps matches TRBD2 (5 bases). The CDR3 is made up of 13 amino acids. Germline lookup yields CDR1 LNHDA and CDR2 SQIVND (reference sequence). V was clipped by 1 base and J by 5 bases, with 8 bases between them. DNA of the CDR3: TGTGCCAGTAGTATAGGAGGGTTGGAGACCCAGTACTTC. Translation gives CASSIGGLETQYF.

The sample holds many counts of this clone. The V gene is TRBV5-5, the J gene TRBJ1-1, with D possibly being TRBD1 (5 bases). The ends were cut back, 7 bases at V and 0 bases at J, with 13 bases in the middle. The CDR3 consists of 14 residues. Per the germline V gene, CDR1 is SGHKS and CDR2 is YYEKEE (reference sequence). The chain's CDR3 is CASSRQRMNTEAFF. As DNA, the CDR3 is TGTGCCAGCTCCCGACAGAGGATGAACACTGAAGCTTTCTTT. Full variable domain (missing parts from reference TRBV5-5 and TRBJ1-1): DAGVTQSPTHLIKTRGQQVTLRCSPISGHKSVSWYQQVLGQGPQFIFQYYEKEERGRGNFPDRFSARQFPNYSSELNVNALLLGDSALYLCASSRQRMNTEAFFGQGTRLTVV.

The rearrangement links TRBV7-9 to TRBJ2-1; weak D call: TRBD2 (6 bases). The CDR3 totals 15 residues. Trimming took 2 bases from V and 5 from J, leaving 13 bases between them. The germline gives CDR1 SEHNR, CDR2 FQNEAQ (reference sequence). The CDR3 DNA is TGTGCCAGCAGCTTACGGCGGGGTCAGGACAATGAGCAGTTCTTC. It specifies CASSLRRGQDNEQFF.

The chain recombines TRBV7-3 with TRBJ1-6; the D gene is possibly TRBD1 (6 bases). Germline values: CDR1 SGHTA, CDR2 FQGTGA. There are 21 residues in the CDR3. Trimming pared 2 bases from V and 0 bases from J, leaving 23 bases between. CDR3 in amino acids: CASSLALQDRGGGSYNSPLHF. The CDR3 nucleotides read TGTGCCAGCAGCTTAGCGCTGCAGGACAGAGGTGGGGGCTCCTATAATTCACCCCTCCACTTT. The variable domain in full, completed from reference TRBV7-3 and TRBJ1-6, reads GAGVSQTPSNKVTEKGKYVELRCDPISGHTALYWYRQSLGQGPEFLIYFQGTGAADDSGLPNDRFFAVRPEGSVSTLKIQRTERGDSAVYLCASSLALQDRGGGSYNSPLHFGNGTRLTVT.

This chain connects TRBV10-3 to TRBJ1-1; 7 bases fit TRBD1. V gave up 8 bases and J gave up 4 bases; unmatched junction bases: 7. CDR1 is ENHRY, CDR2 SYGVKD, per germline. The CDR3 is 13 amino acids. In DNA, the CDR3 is TGTGCCATCTCTCAGGGGGAGGCCACTGAAGCTTTCTTT. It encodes CAISQGEATEAFF.

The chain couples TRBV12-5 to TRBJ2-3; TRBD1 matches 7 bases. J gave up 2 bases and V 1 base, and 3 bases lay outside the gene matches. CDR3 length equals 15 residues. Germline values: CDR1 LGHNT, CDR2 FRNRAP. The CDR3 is CASGLGDRYTDTQYF. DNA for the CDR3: TGTGCTAGTGGTTTGGGGGACAGATACACAGATACGCAGTATTTT. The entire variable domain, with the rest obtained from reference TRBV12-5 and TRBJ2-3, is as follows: DARVTQTPRHKVTEMGQEVTMRCQPILGHNTVFWYRQTMMQGLELLAYFRNRAPLDDSGMPKDRFSAEMPDATLATLKIQPSEPRDSAVYFCASGLGDRYTDTQYFGPGTRLTVL.